One sample yielded the 3 T cell receptor beta chains listed below, sequenced in a study of a mutant IDH1 vaccine in newly diagnosed glioma. The time point is: baseline, week 1 (first vaccination visit). Treatment specified: pre-vaccination baseline after standard-of-care therapy. The table came from immunoSEQ multiplex PCR; TCRdb's copy has only in-frame clones and leaves some out. The sample consists of 30,000 to 35,000 clones, about three quarters of them appearing once. The sequences come from peripheral blood mononuclear cells (PBMCs), collected from a glioma patient treated with radiotherapy, temozolomide or both. The receptors here all came from a man over 45 with glioma. Some clones in this sample may be carry-over from other donors' samples.

The genes are TRBV19 and TRBJ1-1; 8 bases are a match to TRBD1. Per the germline V gene, CDR1 is LNHDA and CDR2 is SQIVND (reference sequence). The CDR3 spans 15 residues. Trimming at V came to 3 bases and at J to 1 base, leaving 4 bases not matched to a gene. The CDR3, as DNA: TGTGCCAGTAGTATTCATGGACAGGGGAACACTGAAGCTTTCTTT. It yields the protein CASSIHGQGNTEAFF.

The rearrangement links TRBV2 to TRBJ2-3, with D hard to call. The CDR3 spans 12 residues. The V end was cut by 6 bases, the J end by 1 base, with 5 bases between. Germline V gene lookup returns CDR1 SNHLY and CDR2 FYNNEI. The CDR3 loop is CASRLGTDTQYF. The CDR3 DNA reads as TGTGCCAGCAGGCTAGGCACAGATACGCAGTATTTT.

This chain connects TRBV19 to TRBJ1-2; D is possibly TRBD1 (6 bases). Germline CDR1 LNHDA, CDR2 SQIVND (reference sequence). The V end lost 5 bases, the J end lost 4 bases, and 14 bases lay between the germline ends. CDR3 length: 14 amino acids. This chain's CDR3 is CASSPTTGFYGYTF. The DNA of the CDR3 is TGTGCCAGTAGTCCAACGACAGGTTTCTATGGCTACACCTTC.